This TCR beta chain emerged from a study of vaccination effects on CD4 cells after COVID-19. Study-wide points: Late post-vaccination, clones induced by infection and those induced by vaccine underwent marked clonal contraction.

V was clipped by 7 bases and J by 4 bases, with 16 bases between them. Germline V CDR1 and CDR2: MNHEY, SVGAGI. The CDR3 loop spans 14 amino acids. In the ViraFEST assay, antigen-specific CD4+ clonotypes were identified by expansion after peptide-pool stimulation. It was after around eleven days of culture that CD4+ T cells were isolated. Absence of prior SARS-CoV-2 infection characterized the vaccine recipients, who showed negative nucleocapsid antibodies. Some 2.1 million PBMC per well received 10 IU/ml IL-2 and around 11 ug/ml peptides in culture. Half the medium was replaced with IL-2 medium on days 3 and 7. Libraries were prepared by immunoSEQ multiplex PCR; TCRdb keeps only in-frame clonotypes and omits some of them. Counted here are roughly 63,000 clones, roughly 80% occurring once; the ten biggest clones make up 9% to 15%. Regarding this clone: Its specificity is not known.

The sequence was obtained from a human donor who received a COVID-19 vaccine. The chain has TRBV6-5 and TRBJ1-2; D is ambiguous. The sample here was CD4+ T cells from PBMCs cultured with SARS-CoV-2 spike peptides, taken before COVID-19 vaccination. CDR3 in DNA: TGTGCCAGCACCAGAAGGGCCATGGGCTATGGCTACACCTTC. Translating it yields CASTRRAMGYGYTF.